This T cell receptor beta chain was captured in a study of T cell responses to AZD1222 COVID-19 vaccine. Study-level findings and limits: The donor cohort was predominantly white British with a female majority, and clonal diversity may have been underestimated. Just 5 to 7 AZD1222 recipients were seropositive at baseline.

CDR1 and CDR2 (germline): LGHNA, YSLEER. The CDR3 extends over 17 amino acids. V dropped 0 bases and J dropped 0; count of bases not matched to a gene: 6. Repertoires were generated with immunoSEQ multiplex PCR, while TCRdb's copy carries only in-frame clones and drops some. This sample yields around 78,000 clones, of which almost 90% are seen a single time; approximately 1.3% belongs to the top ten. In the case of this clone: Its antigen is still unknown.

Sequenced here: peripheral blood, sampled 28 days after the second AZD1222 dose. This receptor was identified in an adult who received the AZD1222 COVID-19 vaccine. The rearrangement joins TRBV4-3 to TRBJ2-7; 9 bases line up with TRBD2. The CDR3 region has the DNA TGCGCCAGCAGCCAAGATAGCGGGGGCCCCAGCTCCTACGAGCAGTACTTC. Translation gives CASSQDSGGPSSYEQYF.